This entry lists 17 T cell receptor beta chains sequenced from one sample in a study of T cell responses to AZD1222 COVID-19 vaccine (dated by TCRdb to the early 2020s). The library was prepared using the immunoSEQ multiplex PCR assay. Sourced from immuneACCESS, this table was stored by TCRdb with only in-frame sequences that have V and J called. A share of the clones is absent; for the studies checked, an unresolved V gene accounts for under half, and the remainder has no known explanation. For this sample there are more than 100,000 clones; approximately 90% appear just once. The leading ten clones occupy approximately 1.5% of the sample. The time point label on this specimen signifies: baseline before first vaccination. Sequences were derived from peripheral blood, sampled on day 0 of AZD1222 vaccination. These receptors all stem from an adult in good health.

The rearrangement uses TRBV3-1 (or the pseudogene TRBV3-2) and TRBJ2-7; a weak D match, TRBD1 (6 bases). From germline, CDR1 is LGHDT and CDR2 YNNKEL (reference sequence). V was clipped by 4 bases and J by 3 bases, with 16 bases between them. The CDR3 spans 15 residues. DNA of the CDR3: TGTGCCAGCAGCCCCACATTACAGGGATTCTACGAGCAGTACTTC. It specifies CASSPTLQGFYEQYF.

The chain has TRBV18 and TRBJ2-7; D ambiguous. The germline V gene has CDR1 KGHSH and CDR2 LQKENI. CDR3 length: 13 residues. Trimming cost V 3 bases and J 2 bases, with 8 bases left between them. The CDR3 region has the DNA TGTGCCAGCTCACCGCCGCTGACCTACGAGCAGTACTTC. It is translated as CASSPPLTYEQYF.

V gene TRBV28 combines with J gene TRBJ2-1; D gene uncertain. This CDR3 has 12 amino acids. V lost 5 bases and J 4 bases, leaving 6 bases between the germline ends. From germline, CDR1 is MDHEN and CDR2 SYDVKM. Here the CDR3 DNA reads TGTGCCAGCAGTGCCAAGTACAATGAGCAGTTCTTC. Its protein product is CASSAKYNEQFF.

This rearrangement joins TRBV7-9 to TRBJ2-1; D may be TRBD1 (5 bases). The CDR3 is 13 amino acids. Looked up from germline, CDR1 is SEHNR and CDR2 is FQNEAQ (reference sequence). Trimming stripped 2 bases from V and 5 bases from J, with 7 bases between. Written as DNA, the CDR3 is TGTGCCAGCAGCTTAACCAGGGACAATGAGCAGTTCTTC. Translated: CASSLTRDNEQFF.

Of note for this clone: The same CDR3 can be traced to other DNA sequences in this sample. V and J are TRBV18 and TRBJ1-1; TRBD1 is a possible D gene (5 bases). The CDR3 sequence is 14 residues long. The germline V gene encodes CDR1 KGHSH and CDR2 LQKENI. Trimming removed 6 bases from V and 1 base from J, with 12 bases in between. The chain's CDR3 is CASSPGQGNTEAFF. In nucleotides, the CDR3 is TGTGCCAGCTCGCCGGGGCAGGGGAACACTGAAGCTTTCTTT.

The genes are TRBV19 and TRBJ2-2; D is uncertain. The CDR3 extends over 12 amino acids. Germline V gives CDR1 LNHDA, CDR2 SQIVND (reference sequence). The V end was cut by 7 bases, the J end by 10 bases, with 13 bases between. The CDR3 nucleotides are TGTGCCAGTACCCTAGTGGGCGCGGAGCTGTTTTTT. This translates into CASTLVGAELFF. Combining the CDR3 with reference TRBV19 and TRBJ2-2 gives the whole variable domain DGGITQSPKYLFRKEGQNVTLSCEQNLNHDAMYWYRQDPGQGLRLIYYSQIVNDFQKGDIAEGYSVSREKKESFPLTVTSAQKNPTAFYLCASTLVGAELFFGEGSRLTVL.

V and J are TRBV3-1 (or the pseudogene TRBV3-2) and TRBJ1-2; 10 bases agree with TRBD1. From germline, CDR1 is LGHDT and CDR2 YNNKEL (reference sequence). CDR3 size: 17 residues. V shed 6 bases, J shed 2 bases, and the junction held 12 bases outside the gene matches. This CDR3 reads CASRRGGQGLKNYGYTF. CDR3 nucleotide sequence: TGTGCCAGCAGAAGGGGGGGACAGGGGTTAAAAAACTATGGCTACACCTTC.

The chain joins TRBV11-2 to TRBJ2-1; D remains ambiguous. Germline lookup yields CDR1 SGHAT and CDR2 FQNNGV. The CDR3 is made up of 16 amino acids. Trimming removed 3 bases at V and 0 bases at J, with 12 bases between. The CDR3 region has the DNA TGTGCCAGCAGCTTTCGTCACCCGAGCTCCTACAATGAGCAGTTCTTC. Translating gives CASSFRHPSSYNEQFF.

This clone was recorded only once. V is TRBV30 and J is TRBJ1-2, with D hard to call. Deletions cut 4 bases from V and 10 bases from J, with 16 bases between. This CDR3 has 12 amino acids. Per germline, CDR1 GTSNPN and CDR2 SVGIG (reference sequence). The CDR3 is CAWTSLKGTYTF. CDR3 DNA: TGTGCCTGGACATCCCTTAAGGGTACCTACACCTTC.

In DNA form, the CDR3 reads TGCGCCAGCAGCTTGGATGGGCTCCGGGGGAAAGAGACCCAGTACTTC. It translates to CASSLDGLRGKETQYF. The chain couples TRBV5-1 to TRBJ2-5; D possibly corresponds to TRBD2 (6 bases). Germline V lookup: CDR1 SGHRS, CDR2 YFSETQ. V lost 0 bases to trimming and J lost 3 bases, with 15 bases between them. CDR3 length equals 16 residues.

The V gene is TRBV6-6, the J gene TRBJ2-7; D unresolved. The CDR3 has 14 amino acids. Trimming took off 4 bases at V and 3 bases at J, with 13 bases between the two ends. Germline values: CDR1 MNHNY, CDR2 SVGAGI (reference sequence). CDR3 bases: TGTGCCAGCAGTTCCACACCAGCCTACTACGAGCAGTACTTC. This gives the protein CASSSTPAYYEQYF.

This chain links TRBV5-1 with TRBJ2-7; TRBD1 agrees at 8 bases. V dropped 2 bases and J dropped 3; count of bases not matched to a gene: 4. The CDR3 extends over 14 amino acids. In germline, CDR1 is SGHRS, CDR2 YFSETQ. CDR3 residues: CASSFGTGNYEQYF. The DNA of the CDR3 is TGCGCCAGCAGCTTCGGGACAGGCAACTACGAGCAGTACTTC.

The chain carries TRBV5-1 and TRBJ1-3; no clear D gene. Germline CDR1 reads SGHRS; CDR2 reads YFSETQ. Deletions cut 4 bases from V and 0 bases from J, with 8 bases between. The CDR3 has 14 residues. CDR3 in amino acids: CASSNRGSGNTIYF. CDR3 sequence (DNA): TGCGCCAGCAGCAACCGAGGCTCTGGAAACACCATATATTTT.

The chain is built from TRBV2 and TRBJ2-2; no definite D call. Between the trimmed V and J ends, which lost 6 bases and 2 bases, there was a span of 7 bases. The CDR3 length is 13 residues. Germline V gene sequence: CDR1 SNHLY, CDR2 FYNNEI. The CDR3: CASRPTNTGELFF. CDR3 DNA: TGTGCCAGCAGGCCCACCAACACCGGGGAGCTGTTTTTT. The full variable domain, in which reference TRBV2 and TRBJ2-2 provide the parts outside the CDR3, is EPEVTQTPSHQVTQMGQEVILRCVPISNHLYFYWYRQILGQKVEFLVSFYNNEISEKSEIFDDQFSVERPDGSNFTLKIRSTKLEDSAMYFCASRPTNTGELFFGEGSRLTVL.

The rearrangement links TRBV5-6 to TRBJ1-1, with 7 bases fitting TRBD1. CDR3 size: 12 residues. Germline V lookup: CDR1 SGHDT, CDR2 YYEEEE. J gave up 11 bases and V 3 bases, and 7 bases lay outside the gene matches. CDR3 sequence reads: CASSSLDRLAFF. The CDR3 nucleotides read TGTGCCAGCAGCTCCTTGGACAGGCTGGCTTTCTTT.

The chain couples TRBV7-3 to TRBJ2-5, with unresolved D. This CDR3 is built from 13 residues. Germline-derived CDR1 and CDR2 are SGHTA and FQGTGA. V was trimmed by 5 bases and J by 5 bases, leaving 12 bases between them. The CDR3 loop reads CASSRLFGETQYF. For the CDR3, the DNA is TGTGCCAGCAGCCGATTATTTGGGGAGACCCAGTACTTC.

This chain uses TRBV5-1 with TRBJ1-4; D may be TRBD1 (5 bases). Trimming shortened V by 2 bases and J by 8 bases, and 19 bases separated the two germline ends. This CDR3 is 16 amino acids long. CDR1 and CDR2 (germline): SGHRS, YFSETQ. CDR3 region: CASSLTPPSQGEKLFF. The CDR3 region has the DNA TGCGCCAGCAGCTTAACCCCTCCTTCTCAGGGAGAAAAACTGTTTTTT.